What follows describes a single TCR beta chain. Its antigen remains unidentified. The sample comes from a study of cytomegalovirus exposure and HLA in healthy donors. In the PCR, 60 Vbeta and 13 Jbeta primers were used. Libraries were prepared by immunoSEQ multiplex PCR; TCRdb keeps only in-frame clonotypes and omits some of them. The data show roughly 190,000 clones, with 79% seen just once and about 2.5% held by the top ten. Findings and limits, study-wide: Evidence from a later analysis indicated that most CMV-associated TCR beta chains looked HLA-restricted. DRB1 had the most TCR associations and HLA-C the fewest, a later analysis found, with rates varying by HLA locus.

The V gene lost 2 bases and the J gene lost 12 bases, with 23 bases spanning the gap. The CDR3 has 16 amino acids. The TCR originated in a woman aged 45 to 65 in good health and CMV-seronegative. Material for sequencing was PBMCs. The V call is TRBV23-1, the J call TRBJ2-1; no clear D. TRBV23-1 is an ORF, and what it does is uncertain. As DNA, the CDR3 is TGCGCCAGCAGTCAAGGAGCTAGGCCACCTACAATGACGCAGTTCTTC. It translates to CASSQGARPPTMTQFF.